This T cell receptor beta chain was observed in a study of OX40 agonist ivuxolimab in advanced cancers. Looked up from germline, CDR1 is LGHNA and CDR2 is YSLEER. V was shortened by 1 base and J by 4 bases, with 14 bases between the two germline ends. There are 16 residues in the CDR3. Data came from immunoSEQ multiplex PCR; TCRdb stores just in-frame clones and leaves some out. In the table there are around 28,000 clones, around nine tenths of which are singletons. The TCR sequence derives from an adult with an advanced solid tumor such as melanoma, head and neck, liver or kidney cancer. This material consisted of CD4+ or CD8+ T cells sorted from blood, taken in a trial of the OX40 agonist ivuxolimab. This chain uses TRBV4-3 with TRBJ2-1; D uncertain. CDR3 in DNA: TGCGCCAGCAGCCAAGCTTTTGGAGTATTGTACAATGAGCAGTTCTTC. This gives the protein CASSQAFGVLYNEQFF.